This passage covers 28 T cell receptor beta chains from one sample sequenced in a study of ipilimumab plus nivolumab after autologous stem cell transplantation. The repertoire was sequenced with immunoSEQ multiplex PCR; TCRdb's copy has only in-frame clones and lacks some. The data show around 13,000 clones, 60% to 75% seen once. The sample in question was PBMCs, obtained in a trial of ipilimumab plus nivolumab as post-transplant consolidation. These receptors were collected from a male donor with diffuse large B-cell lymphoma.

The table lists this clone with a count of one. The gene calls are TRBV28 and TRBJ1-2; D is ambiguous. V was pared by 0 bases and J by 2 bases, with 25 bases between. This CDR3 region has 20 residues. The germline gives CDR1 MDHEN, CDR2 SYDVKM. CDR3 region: CASSLWVFTGSGWPNYGYTF. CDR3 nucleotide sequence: TGTGCCAGCAGTTTATGGGTTTTCACCGGGTCGGGATGGCCAAACTATGGCTACACCTTC.

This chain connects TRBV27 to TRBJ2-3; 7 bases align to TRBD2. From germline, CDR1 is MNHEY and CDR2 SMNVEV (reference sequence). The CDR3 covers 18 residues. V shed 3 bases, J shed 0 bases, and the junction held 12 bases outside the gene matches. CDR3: CASSLFYSASGSTDTQYF. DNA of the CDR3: TGTGCCAGCAGTTTGTTCTACAGTGCTAGCGGTAGCACAGATACGCAGTATTTT.

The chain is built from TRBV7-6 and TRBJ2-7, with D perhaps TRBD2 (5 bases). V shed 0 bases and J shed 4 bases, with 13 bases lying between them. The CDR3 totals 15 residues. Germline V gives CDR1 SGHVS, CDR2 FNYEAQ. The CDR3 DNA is TGTGCCAGCAGCTTAGCGACGGGAAGTAAGTACGAGCAGTACTTC. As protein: CASSLATGSKYEQYF.

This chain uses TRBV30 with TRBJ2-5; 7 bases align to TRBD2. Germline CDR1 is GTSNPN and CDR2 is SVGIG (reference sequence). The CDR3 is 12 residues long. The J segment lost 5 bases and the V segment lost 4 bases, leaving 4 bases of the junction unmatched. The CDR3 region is CAWNGGSETQYF. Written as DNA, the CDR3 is TGTGCCTGGAACGGGGGGAGTGAGACCCAGTACTTC. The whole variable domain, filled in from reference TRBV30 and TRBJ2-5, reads SQTIHQWPATLVQPVGSPLSLECTVEGTSNPNLYWYRQAAGRGLQLLFYSVGIGQISSEVPQNLSASRPQDRQFILSSKKLLLSDSGFYLCAWNGGSETQYFGPGTRLLVL.

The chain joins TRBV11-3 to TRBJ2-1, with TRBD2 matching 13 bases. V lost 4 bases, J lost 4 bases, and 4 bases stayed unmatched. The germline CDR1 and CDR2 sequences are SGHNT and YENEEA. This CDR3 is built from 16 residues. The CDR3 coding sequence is TGTGCCAGCAGCTCGAGGACTAGCGGGAGATACAATGAGCAGTTCTTC. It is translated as CASSSRTSGRYNEQFF.

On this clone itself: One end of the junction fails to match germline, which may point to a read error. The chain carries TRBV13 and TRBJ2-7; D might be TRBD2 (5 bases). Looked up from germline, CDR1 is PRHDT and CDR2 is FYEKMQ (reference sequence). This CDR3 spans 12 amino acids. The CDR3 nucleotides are TGTGCCAGCAGTTTAGCGAGCCCCGAGCAGTACTTC. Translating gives CASSLASPEQYF.

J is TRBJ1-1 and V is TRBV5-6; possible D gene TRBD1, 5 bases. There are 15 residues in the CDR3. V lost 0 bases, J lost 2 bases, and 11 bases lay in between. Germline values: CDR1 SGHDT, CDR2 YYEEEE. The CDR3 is CASSLAGGVNTEAFF. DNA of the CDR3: TGTGCCAGCAGCTTGGCGGGGGGGGTAAACACTGAAGCTTTCTTT.

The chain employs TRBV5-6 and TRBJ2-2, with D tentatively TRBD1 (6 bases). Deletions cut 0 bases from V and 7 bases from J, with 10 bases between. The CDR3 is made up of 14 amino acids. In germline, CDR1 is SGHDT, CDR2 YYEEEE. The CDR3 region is CASSLVGGIGELFF. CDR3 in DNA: TGTGCCAGCAGCTTGGTAGGGGGAATCGGGGAGCTGTTTTTT.

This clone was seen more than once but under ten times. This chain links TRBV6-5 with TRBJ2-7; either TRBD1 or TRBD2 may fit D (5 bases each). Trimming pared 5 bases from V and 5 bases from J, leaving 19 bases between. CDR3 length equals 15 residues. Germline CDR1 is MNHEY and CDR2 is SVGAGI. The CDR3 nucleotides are TGTGCCAGCAGTAGGGCAGGGTCGGGGAGCCACGAGCAGTACTTC. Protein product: CASSRAGSGSHEQYF.

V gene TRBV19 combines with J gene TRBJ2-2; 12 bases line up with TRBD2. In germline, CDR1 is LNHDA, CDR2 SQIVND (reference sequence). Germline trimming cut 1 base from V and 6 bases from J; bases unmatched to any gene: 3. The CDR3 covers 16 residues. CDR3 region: CASSIARLAGAGELFF. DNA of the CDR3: TGTGCCAGTAGTATAGCCCGACTAGCGGGGGCCGGGGAGCTGTTTTTT. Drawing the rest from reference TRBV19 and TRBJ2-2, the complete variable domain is DGGITQSPKYLFRKEGQNVTLSCEQNLNHDAMYWYRQDPGQGLRLIYYSQIVNDFQKGDIAEGYSVSREKKESFPLTVTSAQKNPTAFYLCASSIARLAGAGELFFGEGSRLTVL.

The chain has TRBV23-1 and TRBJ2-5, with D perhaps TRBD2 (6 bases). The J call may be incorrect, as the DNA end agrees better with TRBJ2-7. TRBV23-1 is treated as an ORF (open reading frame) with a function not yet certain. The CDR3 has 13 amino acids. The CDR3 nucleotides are TGCGCCAGCAGTCAACCCGGGGGAAACGAGCAGTACTTC. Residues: CASSQPGGNEQYF.

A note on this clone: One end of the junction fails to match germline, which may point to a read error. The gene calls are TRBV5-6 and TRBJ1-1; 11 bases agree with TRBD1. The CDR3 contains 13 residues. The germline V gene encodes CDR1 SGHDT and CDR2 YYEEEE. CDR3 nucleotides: TGTGCCAGCAGCCAGCCGGGACAGGGGGGCCAAAGCTTT. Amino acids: CASSQPGQGGQSF.

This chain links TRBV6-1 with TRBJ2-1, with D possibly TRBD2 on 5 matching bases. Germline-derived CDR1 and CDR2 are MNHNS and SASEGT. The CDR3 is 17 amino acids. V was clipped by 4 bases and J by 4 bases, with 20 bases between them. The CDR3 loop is CASSGGGAEAGYNEQFF. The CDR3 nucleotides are TGTGCCAGCAGTGGAGGAGGAGCGGAGGCCGGGTACAATGAGCAGTTCTTC.

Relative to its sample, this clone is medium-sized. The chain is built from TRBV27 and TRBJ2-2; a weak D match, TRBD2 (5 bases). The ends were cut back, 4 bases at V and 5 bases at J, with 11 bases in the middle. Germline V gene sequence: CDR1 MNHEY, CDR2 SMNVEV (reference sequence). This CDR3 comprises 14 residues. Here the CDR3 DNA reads TGTGCCAGCAGTTCCGGACTTGCAACCGGGGAGCTGTTTTTT. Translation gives CASSSGLATGELFF.

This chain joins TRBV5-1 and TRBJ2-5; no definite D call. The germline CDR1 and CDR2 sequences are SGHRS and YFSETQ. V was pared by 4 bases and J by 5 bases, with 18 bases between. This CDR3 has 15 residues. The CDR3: CASSPARKSWETQYF. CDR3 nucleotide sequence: TGCGCCAGCAGCCCCGCAAGGAAGAGCTGGGAGACCCAGTACTTC.

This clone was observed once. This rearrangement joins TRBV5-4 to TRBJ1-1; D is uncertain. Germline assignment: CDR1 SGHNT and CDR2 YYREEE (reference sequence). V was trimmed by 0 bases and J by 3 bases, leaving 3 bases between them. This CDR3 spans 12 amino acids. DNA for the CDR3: TGTGCCAGCAGCTTGGAACACACTGAAGCTTTCTTT. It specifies CASSLEHTEAFF.

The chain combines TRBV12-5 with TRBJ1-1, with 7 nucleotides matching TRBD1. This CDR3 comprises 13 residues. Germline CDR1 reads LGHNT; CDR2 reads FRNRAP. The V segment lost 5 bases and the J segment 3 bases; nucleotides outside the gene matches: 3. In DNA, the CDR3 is TGTGCTAGTGGTCCGGGACAGTACACTGAAGCTTTCTTT. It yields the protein CASGPGQYTEAFF.

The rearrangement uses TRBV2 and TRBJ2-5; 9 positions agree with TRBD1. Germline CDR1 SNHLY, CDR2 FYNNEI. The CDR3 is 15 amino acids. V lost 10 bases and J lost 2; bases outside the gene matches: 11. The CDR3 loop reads CAISGGTGNQETQYF. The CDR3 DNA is TGTGCCATCTCGGGTGGGACAGGGAATCAAGAGACCCAGTACTTC.

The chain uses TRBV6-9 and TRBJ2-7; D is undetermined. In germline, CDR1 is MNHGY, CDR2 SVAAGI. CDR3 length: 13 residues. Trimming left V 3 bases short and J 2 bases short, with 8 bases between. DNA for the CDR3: TGTGCCAGCAGTTACTCAAGTCCCTACGAGCAGTACTTC. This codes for CASSYSSPYEQYF.

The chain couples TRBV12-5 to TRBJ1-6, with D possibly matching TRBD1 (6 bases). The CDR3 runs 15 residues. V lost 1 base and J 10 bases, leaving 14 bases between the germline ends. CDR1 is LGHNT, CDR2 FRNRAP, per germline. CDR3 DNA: TGTGCTAGTGGTTTGGAGGGGGGGGGTAACTCACCCCTCCACTTT. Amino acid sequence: CASGLEGGGNSPLHF.

The CDR3 sequence: CASSALPWGSNTEAFF. CDR3 coding DNA: TGCGCCAGCAGCGCCTTACCCTGGGGCTCGAACACTGAAGCTTTCTTT. The chain uses TRBV10-1 and TRBJ1-1; a possible D gene is TRBD1 (5 bases). The ends were cut back, 6 bases at V and 1 base at J, with 18 bases in the middle. Germline V gives CDR1 WNHNN, CDR2 SYGVQD (reference sequence). The CDR3 is made up of 16 amino acids.

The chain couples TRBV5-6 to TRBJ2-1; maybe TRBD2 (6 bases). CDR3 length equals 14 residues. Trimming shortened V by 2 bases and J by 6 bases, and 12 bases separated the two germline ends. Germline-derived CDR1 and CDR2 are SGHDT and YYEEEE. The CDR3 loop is CASSFPGESNEQFF. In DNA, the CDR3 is TGTGCCAGCAGCTTCCCGGGGGAGAGCAATGAGCAGTTCTTC.

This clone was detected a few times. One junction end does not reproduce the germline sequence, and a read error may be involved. For the CDR3, the DNA is TGTGCCATACGGGGCGGGACGGCCGGTCTCTTT. It encodes CAIRGGTAGLF. V gene TRBV7-9 combines with J gene TRBJ1-1, with TRBD1 as a possible D gene (5 bases). The CDR3 is made up of 11 amino acids. In germline, CDR1 is SEHNR, CDR2 FQNEAQ (reference sequence).

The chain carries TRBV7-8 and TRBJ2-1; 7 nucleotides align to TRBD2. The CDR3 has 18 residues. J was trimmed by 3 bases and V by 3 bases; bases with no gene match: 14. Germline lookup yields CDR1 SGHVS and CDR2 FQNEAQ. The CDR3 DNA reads TGTGCCAGCAGCTTGGCCCCCGTGGGCGGGGGATTCTACAATGAGCAGTTCTTC. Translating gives CASSLAPVGGGFYNEQFF.

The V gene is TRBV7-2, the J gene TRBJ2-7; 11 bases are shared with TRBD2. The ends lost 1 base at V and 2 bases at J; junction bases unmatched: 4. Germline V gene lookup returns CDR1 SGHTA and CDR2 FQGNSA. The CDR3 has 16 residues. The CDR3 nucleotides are TGTGCCAGCAGCTTAGGACTAGCGGGGCTGGCCTACGAGCAGTACTTC. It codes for CASSLGLAGLAYEQYF.

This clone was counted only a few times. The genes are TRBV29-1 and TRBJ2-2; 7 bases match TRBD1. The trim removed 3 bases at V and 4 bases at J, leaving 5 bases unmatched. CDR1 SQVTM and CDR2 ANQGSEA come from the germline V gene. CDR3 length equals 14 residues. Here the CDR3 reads CSVDQGTVTGELFF. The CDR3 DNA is TGCAGCGTTGATCAGGGGACAGTCACCGGGGAGCTGTTTTTT.

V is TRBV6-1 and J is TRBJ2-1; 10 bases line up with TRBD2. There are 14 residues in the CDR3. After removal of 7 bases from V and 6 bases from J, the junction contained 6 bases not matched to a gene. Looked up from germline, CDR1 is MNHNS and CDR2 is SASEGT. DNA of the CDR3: TGTGCCAGCACTCCGGGACTAGCGTTCAATGAGCAGTTCTTC. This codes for CASTPGLAFNEQFF.

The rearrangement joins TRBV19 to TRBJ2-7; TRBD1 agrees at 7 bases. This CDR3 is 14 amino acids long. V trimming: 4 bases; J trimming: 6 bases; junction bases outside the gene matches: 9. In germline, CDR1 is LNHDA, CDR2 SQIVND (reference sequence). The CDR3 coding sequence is TGTGCCAGTAGTACCAGACAGGGCCATGTCGAGCAGTACTTC. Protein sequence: CASSTRQGHVEQYF.